The TCR beta chain under discussion was sequenced for a study of cytomegalovirus exposure and HLA in healthy donors. Findings and caveats of the study: TCR beta sequences reportedly predicted the HLA-A and HLA-B alleles of most subjects accurately.

A note on this clone: Its antigen remains unidentified.

PCR involved 60 Vbeta and 13 Jbeta primers. Profiled with immunoSEQ multiplex PCR; TCRdb holds only in-frame clones, not every one. The data show under 100,000 clones, less than 80% seen once. These donors counted as nominally healthy when sampled, but unrecorded immune exposures were likely. This donor's record omits CMV serostatus. Per germline, CDR1 SQVTM and CDR2 ANQGSEA. The V gene end was trimmed by 4 bases and the J gene end by 1 base; junction bases not matched to a gene: 6. The CDR3 totals 16 residues. The chain recombines TRBV29-1 with TRBJ2-7, with 14 positions matching TRBD2. This sequence originates from a human donor in good health. The sequenced material came from PBMCs. CDR3 DNA: TGCAGCGTTGTTCGAGGACTAGCGGGGGGTTCCTACGAGCAGTACTTC. This translates into CSVVRGLAGGSYEQYF.